Shown below are 9 T cell receptor beta chains from a single sample sequenced in a study of OX40 agonist ivuxolimab in advanced cancers. Some clones are missing from TCRdb's copy, which holds only in-frame ones; the method was immunoSEQ multiplex PCR. The table has about 23,000 clones, approximately 86% seen once. This specimen consisted of CD4+ or CD8+ T cells sorted from blood, obtained in a trial of the OX40 agonist ivuxolimab. The receptors derive from an adult with an advanced solid tumor such as melanoma, head and neck, liver or kidney cancer.

This chain connects TRBV14 to TRBJ2-4; D is perhaps TRBD1 or TRBD2 (5 bases each). The CDR3 has 16 amino acids. V lost 4 bases, J lost 5 bases, and 18 bases lay in between. Germline assignment: CDR1 SGHDN and CDR2 FVKESK. The CDR3 DNA sequence: TGTGCCAGCAGCCTTCGGGCGTCGGGGCCTCAAAACATTCAGTACTTC. This gives the protein CASSLRASGPQNIQYF.

This chain joins TRBV13 and TRBJ2-7, with D unclear. The CDR3 covers 14 residues. V was trimmed by 0 bases and J by 2 bases, leaving 8 bases between them. CDR1 PRHDT and CDR2 FYEKMQ come from the germline V gene (reference sequence). CDR3 coding DNA: TGTGCCAGCAGCTTAGGGCAGAACACCTACGAGCAGTACTTC. This gives the protein CASSLGQNTYEQYF.

The chain uses TRBV10-3 and TRBJ1-3, with unresolved D. Per the germline V gene, CDR1 is ENHRY and CDR2 is SYGVKD. V dropped 3 bases and J dropped 0 bases, with 6 bases sitting between them. The CDR3 totals 14 residues. The CDR3 coding sequence is TGTGCCATCAGTGAAACAGACTCTGGAAACACCATATATTTT. This encodes CAISETDSGNTIYF.

The chain combines TRBV7-9 with TRBJ2-7; D may be TRBD2 (5 bases). The V end lost 5 bases, the J end lost 1 base, and 15 bases lay between the germline ends. Per germline, CDR1 SEHNR and CDR2 FQNEAQ (reference sequence). The length of the CDR3 is 15 residues. The CDR3 nucleotides read TGTGCCAGCAGCCCACGGGCGGGCAGATCCTACGAGCAGTACTTC. Encoded protein: CASSPRAGRSYEQYF.

This clone was recorded only once. The rearrangement links TRBV7-2 to TRBJ2-1, with D possibly being TRBD2 (5 bases). CDR1 is SGHTA and CDR2 is FQGNSA in the germline V gene. V lost 2 bases to trimming and J lost 6 bases, with 17 bases between them. The CDR3 has 16 amino acids. The CDR3 is CASSLSRDFITNEQFF. In DNA, the CDR3 is TGTGCCAGCAGCTTATCCCGGGATTTCATCACCAATGAGCAGTTCTTC. Together with reference TRBV7-2 and TRBJ2-1, the CDR3 gives the full variable domain: GAGVSQSPSNKVTEKGKDVELRCDPISGHTALYWYRQSLGQGLEFLIYFQGNSAPDKSGLPSDRFSAERTGGSVSTLTIQRTQQEDSAVYLCASSLSRDFITNEQFFGPGTRLTVL.

This sequence joins TRBV29-1 and TRBJ2-2, with D unclear. The CDR3 sequence is 14 residues long. CDR1 is SQVTM and CDR2 is ANQGSEA in the germline V gene. Between the trimmed V and J ends, which lost 7 bases and 5 bases, there was a span of 17 bases. For the CDR3, the DNA is TGCAGCGCCGAAGGAGCTCCTTGGACCGGGGAGCTGTTTTTT. Residues: CSAEGAPWTGELFF.

This clone has just one count. The rearrangement uses TRBV2 and TRBJ1-6; tentatively, D is TRBD1 (5 bases). CDR1 is SNHLY and CDR2 is FYNNEI in the germline V gene. V shed 4 bases and J shed 4 bases, with 14 bases lying between them. This CDR3 spans 16 amino acids. The CDR3 region has the DNA TGTGCCAGCAGTGGAACAGGCGATGATTATAATTCACCCCTCCACTTT. This sequence encodes CASSGTGDDYNSPLHF. The variable domain in full, completed from reference TRBV2 and TRBJ1-6, reads EPEVTQTPSHQVTQMGQEVILRCVPISNHLYFYWYRQILGQKVEFLVSFYNNEISEKSEIFDDQFSVERPDGSNFTLKIRSTKLEDSAMYFCASSGTGDDYNSPLHFGNGTRLTVT.

The chain has TRBV7-2 and TRBJ1-1; D is uncertain. V lost 5 bases and J lost 3, with 13 bases in between. In germline, CDR1 is SGHTA, CDR2 FQGNSA. The CDR3 totals 14 residues. CDR3 sequence (DNA): TGTGCCAGCAGCCGATCCTTTAGGGACACTGAAGCTTTCTTT. Protein: CASSRSFRDTEAFF.

The rearrangement links TRBV6-1 to TRBJ2-7, with D maybe TRBD2 (5 bases). Germline V gene sequence: CDR1 MNHNS, CDR2 SASEGT. V was cut by 5 bases and J by 5 bases, with 7 bases left in between. The CDR3 runs 11 residues. The CDR3 DNA reads as TGTGCCAGCAGTCGGGGAGACGAGCAGTACTTC. Amino acids: CASSRGDEQYF.